Below, 21 T cell receptor beta chains from the same sample are listed, as sequenced in a study of shared T cell receptors in the human thymus. The assay was immunoSEQ multiplex PCR, and TCRdb's table has in-frame clones only and misses some. The sample records almost 550,000 clones, 78% being singletons. The sample was also linked to a second study, of human thymus T cells.

Material for sequencing was thymocytes. These receptors were obtained from a boy in the first two years of life with a congenital heart defect.

The rearrangement links TRBV19 to TRBJ2-7; D might be TRBD1 (6 bases). CDR3 length: 15 residues. V was shortened by 5 bases and J by 0 bases, with 14 bases between the two germline ends. Germline assignment: CDR1 LNHDA and CDR2 SQIVND (reference sequence). This CDR3 reads CASSQTGISSYEQYF. CDR3 in DNA: TGTGCCAGTAGTCAGACAGGAATATCCTCCTACGAGCAGTACTTC. Looking up the rest from reference TRBV19 and TRBJ2-7 gives the full variable domain: DGGITQSPKYLFRKEGQNVTLSCEQNLNHDAMYWYRQDPGQGLRLIYYSQIVNDFQKGDIAEGYSVSREKKESFPLTVTSAQKNPTAFYLCASSQTGISSYEQYFGPGTRLTVT.

J is TRBJ2-4 and V is TRBV30, with a weak D call TRBD2 (6 bases). Looked up from germline, CDR1 is GTSNPN and CDR2 is SVGIG (reference sequence). With 5 bases removed from V and 0 bases from J, the gap between germline ends came to 29 bases. The CDR3 loop spans 20 amino acids. This chain's CDR3 is CAWGTEIRSGGDVAKNIQYF. The CDR3 DNA sequence: TGTGCCTGGGGTACTGAAATTCGGTCCGGGGGAGATGTAGCCAAAAACATTCAGTACTTC.

CDR3 residues: CASGVGAGPSNYGYTF. CDR3 coding DNA: TGTGCTAGTGGCGTAGGGGCAGGCCCTTCTAACTATGGCTACACCTTC. The J gene is TRBJ1-2, the V gene TRBV12-5, with D possibly TRBD1 on 5 matching bases. The CDR3 spans 16 residues. V lost 6 bases and J 0 bases, leaving 17 bases between the germline ends. Looked up from germline, CDR1 is LGHNT and CDR2 is FRNRAP.

The rearrangement links TRBV4-3 to TRBJ2-7; possible D gene TRBD2, 7 bases. Germline V lookup: CDR1 LGHNA, CDR2 YSLEER. V gave up 0 bases and J gave up 1 base, with 22 bases separating them. The CDR3 has 19 residues. The CDR3 nucleotides read TGCGCCAGCAGCCAAGACTTTTTAGGGGGGACTAAGCCATCCTACGAGCAGTACTTC. Translation gives CASSQDFLGGTKPSYEQYF.

The CDR3 loop reads CASSIDPDRGRTEAFF. In DNA, the CDR3 is TGTGCCAGTAGTATAGACCCGGACAGGGGCCGGACTGAAGCTTTCTTT. The chain combines TRBV19 with TRBJ1-1, with 9 positions matching TRBD1. Germline CDR1 LNHDA, CDR2 SQIVND (reference sequence). J gave up 5 bases and V 0 bases, and 7 bases lay outside the gene matches. This CDR3 contains 16 residues.

The chain couples TRBV27 to TRBJ1-2, with TRBD1 matching over 9 bases. With 5 bases clipped from V and 4 bases from J, the junction kept 5 bases outside the gene matches. The CDR3 has 14 amino acids. Per the germline V gene, CDR1 is MNHEY and CDR2 is SMNVEV (reference sequence). CDR3 DNA sequence: TGTGCCAGCAGTCCGGACAGGGGCAGCTATGGCTACACCTTC. Protein: CASSPDRGSYGYTF.

The genes are TRBV28 and TRBJ1-1, with D possibly being TRBD1 (6 bases). CDR1 is MDHEN and CDR2 is SYDVKM in the germline V gene. Trimming shortened V by 5 bases and J by 4 bases, and 17 bases separated the two germline ends. The CDR3 extends over 15 amino acids. The CDR3 DNA reads as TGTGCCAGCAGTCTCCCTTGGGGGGGGCCCACTGAAGCTTTCTTT. This translates into CASSLPWGGPTEAFF.

The chain employs TRBV30 and TRBJ2-2, with 13 bases lining up with TRBD2. Unmatched junction bases numbered 14, after V lost 0 bases and J lost 7 bases. From germline, CDR1 is GTSNPN and CDR2 SVGIG (reference sequence). This CDR3 is built from 19 residues. CDR3 in DNA: TGTGCCTGGAGTGTACGGAAGATACTAGCGGGAGGGCGAGACGGGGAGCTGTTTTTT. Translating it yields CAWSVRKILAGGRDGELFF.

The rearrangement uses TRBV5-1 and TRBJ1-1; 9 bases are shared with TRBD1. Germline V lookup: CDR1 SGHRS, CDR2 YFSETQ. The CDR3 length is 17 residues. The J segment lost 5 bases and the V segment lost 4 bases, leaving 15 bases of the junction unmatched. CDR3 sequence reads: CASSRNGGQGSSTEAFF. In DNA form, the CDR3 reads TGCGCCAGCAGCCGGAACGGGGGACAGGGCTCCTCTACTGAAGCTTTCTTT.

This chain uses TRBV5-4 with TRBJ2-3, with 15 bases that match TRBD2. This CDR3 is 19 amino acids long. Germline lookup yields CDR1 SGHNT and CDR2 YYREEE (reference sequence). V lost 4 bases and J lost 5; bases outside the gene matches: 14. DNA of the CDR3: TGTGCCAGCAGCCAGGGACTAGCGGGAGGACGATCGGGGAAAGATACGCAGTATTTT. Translating it yields CASSQGLAGGRSGKDTQYF.

The chain combines TRBV5-1 with TRBJ2-1; D unclear. Germline V gene sequence: CDR1 SGHRS, CDR2 YFSETQ. Trimming removed 4 bases from V and 0 bases from J, with 8 bases in between. The CDR3 is made up of 14 amino acids. The CDR3 region is CASSPPLSYNEQFF. CDR3 coding DNA: TGCGCCAGCAGCCCCCCCCTCTCCTACAATGAGCAGTTCTTC.

This chain connects TRBV2 to TRBJ2-2, with a tentative D call TRBD1 (5 bases). Trimming left V 7 bases short and J 5 bases short, with 14 bases between. The CDR3 is made up of 14 amino acids. Looked up from germline, CDR1 is SNHLY and CDR2 is FYNNEI. The DNA of the CDR3 is TGTGCCAGCAATTCAGGGTATAGAACCGGGGAGCTGTTTTTT. Its translation is CASNSGYRTGELFF. Complete variable domain (other parts from reference TRBV2 and TRBJ2-2): EPEVTQTPSHQVTQMGQEVILRCVPISNHLYFYWYRQILGQKVEFLVSFYNNEISEKSEIFDDQFSVERPDGSNFTLKIRSTKLEDSAMYFCASNSGYRTGELFFGEGSRLTVL.

The genes are TRBV4-1 and TRBJ2-7; possibly TRBD2 for D (6 bases). The V end was cut by 4 bases, the J end by 2 bases, with 15 bases between. In germline, CDR1 is MGHRA, CDR2 YSYEKL. The CDR3 runs 15 residues. CDR3 region: CASSPPSGSPYEQYF. CDR3 nucleotide sequence: TGCGCCAGCAGCCCCCCAAGCGGGTCTCCCTACGAGCAGTACTTC.

The J gene is TRBJ2-7, the V gene TRBV7-3; D remains unclear. Germline values: CDR1 SGHTA, CDR2 FQGTGA. Trimming stripped 4 bases from V and 7 bases from J, with 17 bases between. The CDR3 contains 14 residues. The CDR3 DNA reads as TGTGCCAGCAGCTCATGGGCCTCTTTCGAGGAGCAGTACTTC. This gives the protein CASSSWASFEEQYF.

The chain uses TRBV7-8 and TRBJ1-2; tentative D call: TRBD1 (5 bases). The V gene lost 5 bases and the J gene lost 8 bases, with 15 bases spanning the gap. Per germline, CDR1 SGHVS and CDR2 FQNEAQ. This CDR3 is built from 13 residues. The CDR3 DNA reads TGTGCCAGCAGCCGGACACATCTAGAGGGCTACACCTTC. This encodes CASSRTHLEGYTF.

This clone was detected only a few times. The chain employs TRBV4-2 and TRBJ2-1, with a tentative D call TRBD2 (6 bases). The V and J ends lost 0 bases and 4 bases respectively, with 13 bases between them. Per the germline V gene, CDR1 is LGHNA and CDR2 is YNFKEQ. CDR3 length equals 16 residues. CDR3 sequence reads: CASSQEGSGSYNEQFF. CDR3 DNA: TGTGCCAGCAGCCAAGAAGGTAGCGGCTCTTACAATGAGCAGTTCTTC.

This clone is a singleton in its sample. The junction departs from the called germline gene at one end, perhaps through a read error. The chain uses TRBV7-7 and TRBJ2-3; possibly TRBD2 for D (7 bases). The CDR3 consists of 16 residues. From germline, CDR1 is SSHAT and CDR2 FNYEAQ (reference sequence). The CDR3 DNA reads as TGTGCTAGCAGCCCCGGGGAGGGGGGGTTCACAGATACGCAGTATTTT. Amino acid sequence: CASSPGEGGFTDTQYF. Variable domain in full (rest from reference TRBV7-7 and TRBJ2-3): GAGVSQSPRYKVTKRGQDVTLRCDPISSHATLYWYQQALGQGPEFLTYFNYEAQPDKSGLPSDRFSAERPEGSISTLTIQRTEQRDSAMYRCASSPGEGGFTDTQYFGPGTRLTVL.

The V call is TRBV19, the J call TRBJ1-2, with 10 bases identical to TRBD1. CDR1 LNHDA and CDR2 SQIVND come from the germline V gene (reference sequence). J was trimmed by 4 bases and V by 4 bases; bases with no gene match: 9. This CDR3 region has 16 residues. Written as DNA, the CDR3 is TGTGCCAGTAGTAACCCAGACAGGGGGCTGGGCTATGGCTACACCTTC. Translation gives CASSNPDRGLGYGYTF.

The CDR3 region is CASSLALRGLIPYEQYF. The CDR3 nucleotides read TGTGCCAGCAGCTTAGCGTTGCGGGGGCTAATCCCCTACGAGCAGTACTTC. This chain uses TRBV7-9 with TRBJ2-7; D possibly corresponds to TRBD2 (7 bases). In germline, CDR1 is SEHNR, CDR2 FQNEAQ (reference sequence). The CDR3 contains 17 residues. The V end lost 0 bases, the J end lost 2 bases, and 17 bases lay between the germline ends.

The rearrangement uses TRBV5-4 and TRBJ1-3; TRBD1 matches at 9 bases. With V trimmed by 2 bases and J by 8 bases, 5 bases remained unmatched. The V gene's germline CDR1 is SGHNT and CDR2 YYREEE (reference sequence). CDR3 length: 14 residues. The CDR3 nucleotides are TGTGCCAGCAGCTTCCGGGACAGGGAAGACACCATATATTTT. It yields the protein CASSFRDREDTIYF. Variable domain in full (rest from reference TRBV5-4 and TRBJ1-3): ETGVTQSPTHLIKTRGQQVTLRCSSQSGHNTVSWYQQALGQGPQFIFQYYREEENGRGNFPPRFSGLQFPNYSSELNVNALELDDSALYLCASSFRDREDTIYFGEGSWLTVV.

In this sample, this clone turned up once. V and J are TRBV27 and TRBJ1-4; TRBD1 matches at 9 bases. The V gene end was trimmed by 5 bases and the J gene end by 0 bases; junction bases not matched to a gene: 13. CDR3 length: 19 residues. Germline loops: CDR1 MNHEY, CDR2 SMNVEV (reference sequence). This chain's CDR3 is CASSPYFPGQGATNEKLFF. In nucleotides, the CDR3 is TGTGCCAGCAGTCCTTACTTCCCGGGACAGGGTGCAACTAATGAAAAACTGTTTTTT.